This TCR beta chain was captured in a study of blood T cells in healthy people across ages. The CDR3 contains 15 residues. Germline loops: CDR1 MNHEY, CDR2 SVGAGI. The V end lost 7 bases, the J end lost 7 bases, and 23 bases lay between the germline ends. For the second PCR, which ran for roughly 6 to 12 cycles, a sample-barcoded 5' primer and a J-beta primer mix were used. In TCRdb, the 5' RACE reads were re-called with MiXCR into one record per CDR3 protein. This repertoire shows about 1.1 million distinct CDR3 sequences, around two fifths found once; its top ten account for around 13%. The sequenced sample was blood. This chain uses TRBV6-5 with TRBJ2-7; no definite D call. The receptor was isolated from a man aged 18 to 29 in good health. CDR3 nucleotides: TGTGCCAGCAAGGCTGCTTTTGGCTCCCACAATGAGCAGTACTTC. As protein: CASKAAFGSHNEQYF.